The next 11 T cell receptor beta chains were all read from a single sample in a study of neurological immune-mediated disorders. MiXCR was run by TCRdb on the 5' RACE reads, yielding one entry per CDR3 protein. The sample has 75,000 to 95,000 distinct CDR3 sequences, 17% seen once. Sequenced: PBMCs. These receptors were collected from a woman in her 40s in good health.

This clonotype was detected ten times or more. This sequence joins TRBV12-3 or TRBV12-4 and TRBJ1-2; 7 nucleotides align to TRBD1. The junction had 2 bases not matched to a gene; V was cut back by 1 base and J by 0 bases. This CDR3 spans 15 amino acids. CDR3 protein: CASSLGTGANYGYTF. DNA of the CDR3: TGTGCCAGCAGTTTAGGAACAGGGGCTAACTATGGCTACACCTTC.

This clonotype was detected ten times or more. The genes are TRBV28 and TRBJ2-2; no clear D. This CDR3 is 16 amino acids long. Germline loops: CDR1 MDHEN, CDR2 SYDVKM. Between the trimmed V and J ends, which lost 6 bases and 3 bases, there was a span of 17 bases. CDR3 sequence reads: CASSPPMYRDTGELFF. The CDR3 DNA reads TGTGCCAGCAGCCCACCCATGTACCGGGACACCGGGGAGCTGTTTTTT. Looking up the rest from reference TRBV28 and TRBJ2-2 gives the full variable domain: DVKVTQSSRYLVKRTGEKVFLECVQDMDHENMFWYRQDPGLGLRLIYFSYDVKMKEKGDIPEGYSVSREKKERFSLILESASTNQTSMYLCASSPPMYRDTGELFFGEGSRLTVL.

This clonotype has at least ten counts. The DNA of the CDR3 is TGCAGTGCCGCATGGACAGGGAAGCGTGGAGCTTTCTTT. Translation gives CSAAWTGKRGAFF. The chain links TRBV20-1 to TRBJ1-1, with 8 bases aligning to TRBD1. Germline CDR1 DFQATT, CDR2 SNEGSKA (reference sequence). Trimming removed 6 bases from V and 10 bases from J; junction bases left unmatched: 13. The CDR3 consists of 13 residues.

This clonotype came up many times. This chain links TRBV20-1 with TRBJ2-7; 13 bases fit TRBD2. This CDR3 is 14 amino acids long. Germline CDR1 DFQATT, CDR2 SNEGSKA (reference sequence). Trimming cost V 5 bases and J 6 bases; bases outside gene matches: 7. The CDR3 DNA sequence: TGCAGTGCTCGGACTAGCGGGGGTTGGGGCGAGCAGTACGTC. Protein product: CSARTSGGWGEQYV.

This clonotype occurred many times. This sequence joins TRBV28 and TRBJ1-3, with 7 bases lining up with TRBD1. The trim removed 8 bases at V and 6 bases at J, leaving 1 base unmatched. Looked up from germline, CDR1 is MDHEN and CDR2 is SYDVKM. The length of the CDR3 is 11 residues. The CDR3 DNA follows: TGTGCCAGCCAGGGGGAAAACACCATATATTTT. As protein: CASQGENTIYF.

This clonotype has at least ten counts. The rearrangement links TRBV20-1 to TRBJ1-5, with D possibly being TRBD1 (6 bases). CDR3 length equals 15 residues. The germline V gene encodes CDR1 DFQATT and CDR2 SNEGSKA (reference sequence). Trimming removed 6 bases at V and 3 bases at J, with 18 bases between. The CDR3, as DNA: TGCAGTGCGGGGGGGGACACTACTATCAATCAGCCCCAGCATTTT. It specifies CSAGGDTTINQPQHF.

Written as DNA, the CDR3 is TGTGCCAGCAGCTTCAGGAGGGAGGATCAGCAGTTCTTC. Translation: CASSFRREDQQFF. The genes are TRBV5-5 and TRBJ2-1, with D possibly TRBD2 on 6 matching bases. The ends were cut back, 2 bases at V and 11 bases at J, with 14 bases in the middle. This CDR3 is 13 amino acids long. Germline V gene data show CDR1 as SGHKS and CDR2 as YYEKEE (reference sequence).

There are many counts of this clonotype. The gene calls are TRBV9 and TRBJ2-3; D unclear. Trimming took off 4 bases at V and 1 base at J, with 13 bases between the two ends. The CDR3 runs 15 residues. CDR1 is SGDLS and CDR2 is YYNGEE in the germline V gene. The CDR3 region has the DNA TGTGCCAGCAGCATAATGGTTGGGGGCACAGATACGCAGTATTTT. Its protein product is CASSIMVGGTDTQYF.

This clonotype was seen ten or more times. The chain employs TRBV9 and TRBJ2-5; D possibly uses TRBD1 or TRBD2 (5 bases each). The germline V gene encodes CDR1 SGDLS and CDR2 YYNGEE. Trimming shortened V by 4 bases and J by 2 bases, and 12 bases separated the two germline ends. CDR3 size: 14 residues. The DNA for the CDR3 is TGTGCCAGCAGCCTCCGAGGGGAGCAAGAGACCCAGTACTTC. This translates into CASSLRGEQETQYF.

The V gene is TRBV28, the J gene TRBJ1-1, with 7 bases identical to TRBD1. Germline CDR1 and CDR2: MDHEN and SYDVKM. The ends lost 10 bases at V and 2 bases at J; junction bases unmatched: 16. The CDR3 length is 16 residues. The CDR3 coding sequence is TGTGCCACCATTAAGCCTAAGGACAGGATAAACACTGAAGCTTTCTTT. It encodes CATIKPKDRINTEAFF.

At least ten counts were recorded for this clonotype. J is TRBJ2-7 and V is TRBV6-1; TRBD2 might be the D (5 bases). The CDR3 runs to 12 residues. V was shortened by 1 base and J by 6 bases, with 7 bases between the two germline ends. Germline values: CDR1 MNHNS, CDR2 SASEGT. The CDR3 DNA follows: TGTGCCAGCAGTGAAGGCGGAGGCGAGCAGTACTTC. This sequence encodes CASSEGGGEQYF.